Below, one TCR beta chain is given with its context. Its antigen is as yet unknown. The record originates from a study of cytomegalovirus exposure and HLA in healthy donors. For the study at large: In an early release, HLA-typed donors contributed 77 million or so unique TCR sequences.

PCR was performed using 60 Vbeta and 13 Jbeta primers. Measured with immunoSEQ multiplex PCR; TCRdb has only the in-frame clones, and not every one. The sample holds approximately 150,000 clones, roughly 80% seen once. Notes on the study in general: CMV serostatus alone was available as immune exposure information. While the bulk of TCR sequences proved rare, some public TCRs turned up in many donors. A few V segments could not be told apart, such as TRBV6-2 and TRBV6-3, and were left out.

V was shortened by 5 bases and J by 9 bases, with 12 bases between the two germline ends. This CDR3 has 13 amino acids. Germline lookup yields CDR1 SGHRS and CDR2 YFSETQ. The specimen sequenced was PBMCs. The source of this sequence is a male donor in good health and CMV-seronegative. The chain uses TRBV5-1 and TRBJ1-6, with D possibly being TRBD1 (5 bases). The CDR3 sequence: CASSMGPGSPLHF. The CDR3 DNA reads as TGCGCCAGCAGTATGGGGCCTGGTTCACCCCTCCACTTT.